Sequencing of this T cell receptor (beta chain) was carried out in a study of blood T cell repertoires in COVID-19. Study as a whole: Acute-phase and convalescent COVID-19 samples originated in the United States, Italy and Spain. T cells, B-cell-depleted T cells, or PBMCs provided the cDNA or gDNA that served as material.

Using immunoSEQ multiplex PCR, the repertoire was profiled, and TCRdb retains in-frame clones only, with some absent. This sample has more than 95,000 clones, with roughly nine tenths found just once. The germline CDR1 and CDR2 sequences are MNHEY and SMNVEV (reference sequence). Trimming took 5 bases from V and 5 from J; bases not matched to a gene: 4. This CDR3 spans 15 amino acids. The origin of this receptor is a human donor in a cohort sampled during active COVID-19. The sample comprised peripheral blood. The chain carries TRBV27 and TRBJ2-2; TRBD1 matches 11 bases. The CDR3: CASSVDRGPTGELFF. In DNA form, the CDR3 reads TGTGCCAGCAGTGTGGACAGGGGGCCGACCGGGGAGCTGTTTTTT.